One sample yielded the 4 T cell receptor beta chains listed below, sequenced in a study of blood T cell repertoires in COVID-19. The repertoire was sequenced with immunoSEQ multiplex PCR; TCRdb's copy has only in-frame clones and lacks some. The data contain about 200,000 clones, approximately 83% of them seen just once; the ten biggest clones take up around 30%. Material for sequencing was peripheral blood. The receptors stem from a man in his forties with acute or convalescent COVID-19.

The V call is TRBV7-9, the J call TRBJ1-3; 10 positions match TRBD1. This CDR3 spans 17 amino acids. Per germline, CDR1 SEHNR and CDR2 FQNEAQ (reference sequence). With V trimmed by 6 bases and J by 7 bases, 15 bases remained unmatched. The CDR3: CASSLSFTGQGPNTIYF. The CDR3 nucleotides are TGTGCCAGCAGTCTTTCTTTTACGGGACAGGGGCCGAACACCATATATTTT.

The rearrangement uses TRBV4-3 and TRBJ2-6; 8 positions match TRBD2. From germline, CDR1 is LGHNA and CDR2 YSLEER. CDR3 size: 19 residues. The V gene end was trimmed by 0 bases and the J gene end by 1 base; junction bases not matched to a gene: 8. This CDR3 is CASSQERGLESSGANVLTF. The CDR3 DNA reads as TGCGCCAGCAGCCAAGAGAGGGGACTAGAATCTTCTGGGGCCAACGTCCTGACTTTC.

This clone has a handful of counts. This chain links TRBV5-1 with TRBJ2-7; TRBD2 matches 8 bases. The junction had 4 bases not matched to a gene; V was cut back by 0 bases and J by 2 bases. The CDR3 contains 15 residues. CDR1 is SGHRS, CDR2 YFSETQ, per germline. The CDR3 reads CASSLAVGRAYEQYF. CDR3 bases: TGCGCCAGCAGCTTGGCCGTCGGGAGGGCCTACGAGCAGTACTTC.

V is TRBV3-1 (or the pseudogene TRBV3-2) and J is TRBJ1-2; the D gene is possibly TRBD1 (6 bases). Germline V CDR1 and CDR2: LGHDT, YNNKEL (reference sequence). The ends were cut back, 2 bases at V and 6 bases at J, with 13 bases in the middle. The CDR3 contains 14 residues. The CDR3 protein is CASSQRWAGDGYTF. The CDR3 DNA sequence: TGTGCCAGCAGCCAAAGGTGGGCAGGGGATGGCTACACCTTC.